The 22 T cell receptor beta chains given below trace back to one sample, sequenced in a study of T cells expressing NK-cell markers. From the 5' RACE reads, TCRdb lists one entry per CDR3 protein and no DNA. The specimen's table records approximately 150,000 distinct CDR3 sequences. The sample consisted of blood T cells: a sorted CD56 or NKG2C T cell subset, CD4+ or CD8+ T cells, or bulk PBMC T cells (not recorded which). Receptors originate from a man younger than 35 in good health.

The chain's CDR3 is CASSRLGSSYNSEQFF. This chain uses TRBV14 with TRBJ2-1; TCRdb indicates TRBD2, and absent DNA this call remains unverified. CDR1 and CDR2 (germline): SGHDN, FVKESK. The CDR3 length is 16 residues.

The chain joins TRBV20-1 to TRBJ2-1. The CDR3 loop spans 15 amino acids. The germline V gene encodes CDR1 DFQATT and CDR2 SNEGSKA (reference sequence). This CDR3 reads CSALSGRTSYNEQFF.

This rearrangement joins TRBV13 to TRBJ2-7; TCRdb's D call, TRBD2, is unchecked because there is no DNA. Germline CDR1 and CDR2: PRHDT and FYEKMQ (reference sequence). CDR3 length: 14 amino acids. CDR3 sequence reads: CASSLPGGVYEQYF.

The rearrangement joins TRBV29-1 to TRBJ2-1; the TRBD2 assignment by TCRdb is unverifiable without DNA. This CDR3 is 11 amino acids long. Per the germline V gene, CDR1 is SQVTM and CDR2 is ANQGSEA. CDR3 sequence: CSPERDNEQFF.

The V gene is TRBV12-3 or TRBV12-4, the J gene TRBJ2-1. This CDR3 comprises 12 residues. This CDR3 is CASRRAANEQFF.

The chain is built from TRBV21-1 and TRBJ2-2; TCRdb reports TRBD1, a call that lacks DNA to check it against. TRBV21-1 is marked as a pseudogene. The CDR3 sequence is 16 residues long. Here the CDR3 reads CASSKDVRGCTGELFF.

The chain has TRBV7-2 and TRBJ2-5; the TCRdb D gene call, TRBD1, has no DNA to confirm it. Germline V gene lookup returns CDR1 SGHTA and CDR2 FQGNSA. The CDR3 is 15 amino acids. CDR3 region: CASSTPGTGVWAQYF.

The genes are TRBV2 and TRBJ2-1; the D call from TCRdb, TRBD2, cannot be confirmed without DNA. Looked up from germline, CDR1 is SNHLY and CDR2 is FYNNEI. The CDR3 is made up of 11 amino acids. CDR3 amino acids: CASILGTYQFF. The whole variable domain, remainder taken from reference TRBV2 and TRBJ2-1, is EPEVTQTPSHQVTQMGQEVILRCVPISNHLYFYWYRQILGQKVEFLVSFYNNEISEKSEIFDDQFSVERPDGSNFTLKIRSTKLEDSAMYFCASILGTYQFFGPGTRLTVL.

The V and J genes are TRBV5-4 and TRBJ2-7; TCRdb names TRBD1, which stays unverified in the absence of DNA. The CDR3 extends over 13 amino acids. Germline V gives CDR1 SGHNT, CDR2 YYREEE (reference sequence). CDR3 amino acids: CASSLGPAIEQYF.

This CDR3 is CASSPHLTPGDQPQHF. The chain carries TRBV7-8 and TRBJ1-5; absent DNA, TCRdb's TRBD1 call cannot be checked. The germline CDR1 and CDR2 sequences are SGHVS and FQNEAQ. This CDR3 region has 16 residues.

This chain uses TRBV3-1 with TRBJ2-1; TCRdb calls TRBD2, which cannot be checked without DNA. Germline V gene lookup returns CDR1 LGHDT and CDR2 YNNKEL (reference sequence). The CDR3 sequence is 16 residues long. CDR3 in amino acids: CASSQVSRGRLDEQFF.

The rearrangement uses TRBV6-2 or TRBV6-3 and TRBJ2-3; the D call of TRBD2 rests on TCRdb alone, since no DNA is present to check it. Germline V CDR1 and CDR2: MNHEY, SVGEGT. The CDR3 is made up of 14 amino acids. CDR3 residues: CASSSGASTDTQYF.

CDR3 residues: CASSLTSGISDTQYF. The V call is TRBV7-8, the J call TRBJ2-3; TCRdb's assignment of TRBD2 cannot be checked, as there is no DNA. This CDR3 has 15 residues. Germline V lookup: CDR1 SGHVS, CDR2 FQNEAQ.

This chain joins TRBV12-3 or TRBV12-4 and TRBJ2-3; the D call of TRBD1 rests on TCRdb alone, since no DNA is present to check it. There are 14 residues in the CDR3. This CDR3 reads CASSFQGRADTQYF.

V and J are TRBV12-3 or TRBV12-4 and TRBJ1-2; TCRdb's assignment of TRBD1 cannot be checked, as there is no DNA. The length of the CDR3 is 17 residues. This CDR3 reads CASSFYRRWDRDYGYTF.

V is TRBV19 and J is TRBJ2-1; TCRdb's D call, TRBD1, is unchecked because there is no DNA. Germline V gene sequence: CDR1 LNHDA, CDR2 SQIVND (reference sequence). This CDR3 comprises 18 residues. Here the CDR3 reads CASSIAGTGLSSYNEQFF.

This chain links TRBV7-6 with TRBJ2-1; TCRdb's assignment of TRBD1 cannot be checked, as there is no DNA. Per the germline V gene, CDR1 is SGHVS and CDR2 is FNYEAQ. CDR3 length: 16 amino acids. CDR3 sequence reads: CASSSMQGPDYNEQFF.

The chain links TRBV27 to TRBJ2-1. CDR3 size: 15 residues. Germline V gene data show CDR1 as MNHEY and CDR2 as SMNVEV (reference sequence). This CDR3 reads CASSLIISSYNEQFF.

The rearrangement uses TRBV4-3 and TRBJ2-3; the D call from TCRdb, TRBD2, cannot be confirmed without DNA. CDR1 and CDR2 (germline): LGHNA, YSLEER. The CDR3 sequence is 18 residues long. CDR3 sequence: CASSQASGRNLRTDTQYF.

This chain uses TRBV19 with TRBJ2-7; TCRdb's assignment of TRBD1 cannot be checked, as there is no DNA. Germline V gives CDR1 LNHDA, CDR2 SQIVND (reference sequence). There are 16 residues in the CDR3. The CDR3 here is CASSIDPDRAGDEQYF.

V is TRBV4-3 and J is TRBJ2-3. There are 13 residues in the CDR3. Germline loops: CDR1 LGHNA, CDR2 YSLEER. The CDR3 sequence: CASSPINGDTQYF.

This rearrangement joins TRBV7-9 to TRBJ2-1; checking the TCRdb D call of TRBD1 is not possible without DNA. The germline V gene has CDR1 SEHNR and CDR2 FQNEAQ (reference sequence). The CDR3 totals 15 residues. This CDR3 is CASSLSGVTYNEQFF.